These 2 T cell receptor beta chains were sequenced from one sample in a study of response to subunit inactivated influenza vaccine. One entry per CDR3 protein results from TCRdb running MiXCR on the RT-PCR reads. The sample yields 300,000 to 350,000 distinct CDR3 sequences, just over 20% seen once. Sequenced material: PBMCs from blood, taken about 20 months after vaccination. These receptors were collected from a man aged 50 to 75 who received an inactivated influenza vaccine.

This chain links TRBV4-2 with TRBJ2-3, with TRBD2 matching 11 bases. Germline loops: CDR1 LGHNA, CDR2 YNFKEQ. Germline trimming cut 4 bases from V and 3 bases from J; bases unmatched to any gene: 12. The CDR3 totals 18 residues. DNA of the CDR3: TGTGCCAGCAGCCTTTCCGAGTTAGCGGGAGGGAAGACAGATACGCAGTATTTT. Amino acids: CASSLSELAGGKTDTQYF.

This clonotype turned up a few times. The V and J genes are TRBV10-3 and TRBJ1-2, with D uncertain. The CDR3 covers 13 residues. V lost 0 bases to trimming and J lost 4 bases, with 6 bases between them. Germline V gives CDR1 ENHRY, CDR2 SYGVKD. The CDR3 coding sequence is TGTGCCATCAGTGAGTCCGGGCGCTATGGCTACACCTTC. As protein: CAISESGRYGYTF.